The rows below give T cell receptor beta chains drawn from one sample of a study of blood T cell repertoires in COVID-19. Generated by immunoSEQ multiplex PCR, the TCRdb table keeps only in-frame clones and is missing some. Altogether some 13,000 clones are present, 75% to 90% being singletons, with the ten largest covering about 51%. Sequencing was carried out using peripheral blood. The receptors shown here come from a man older than 75 with acute or convalescent COVID-19. Both conserved end residues are part of each CDR3. D genes are given only for firm matches. Not every row has a clone size; where given, it reads once, few, many or a size class.

DNA: TGTGCCAGCAGCTTAGGGTCGGGTTCCCCCTACGAGCAGTACTTC
CDR3: CASSLGSGSPYEQYF
V: TRBV11-2
D: .
size: .
J: TRBJ2-7

DNA: TGTGCCACCAGTGATCCCCGACAGCCCGCCGGGGAGCTGTTTTTT
CDR3: CATSDPRQPAGELFF
V: TRBV24-1
D: .
size: .
J: TRBJ2-2

DNA: TGTGCCAGCAGTCACAGCTTTATCTATGGCTACACCTTC
CDR3: CASSHSFIYGYTF
V: TRBV6-5
D: .
size: .
J: TRBJ1-2

DNA: TGTGCCAGCAGCTTAGGGACAGCTTTTGACTCCTACGAGCAGTACTTC
CDR3: CASSLGTAFDSYEQYF
V: TRBV7-6
D: .
size: .
J: TRBJ2-7

DNA: TGTGCCAGCAGCTTTTCGGGAAGAAGGAGGGCAGGGAAGAACACCGGGGAGCTGTTTTTT
CDR3: CASSFSGRRRAGKNTGELFF
V: TRBV11-3
D: .
size: .
J: TRBJ2-2

DNA: TGTGCCAGCAGTAAAACGGCCCGGAGCAGGGAGCTGTTTTTT
CDR3: CASSKTARSRELFF
V: TRBV2
D: .
size: .
J: TRBJ2-2

DNA: TGTGCCAGCTCACCATCTCGGACTAGCGCCACCGAGCAGTACTTC
CDR3: CASSPSRTSATEQYF
V: TRBV18
D: TRBD2
size: .
J: TRBJ2-7

DNA: TGTGCCAGCTACCCCGACAGGGGACGGGGCACAGATACGCAGTATTTT
CDR3: CASYPDRGRGTDTQYF
V: TRBV5-6
D: TRBD1
size: .
J: TRBJ2-3

DNA: TGTGCCAGCAGTGCGGGGACAGCCTCCACAGATACGCAGTATTTT
CDR3: CASSAGTASTDTQYF
V: TRBV2
D: TRBD1
size: .
J: TRBJ2-3

DNA: TGTGCCAGCAGTGAGGCTAGCGACCACAATGAGCAGTTCTTC
CDR3: CASSEASDHNEQFF
V: TRBV6-4
D: .
size: .
J: TRBJ2-1

DNA: TGTGCCAGCAGCGTTGCCGGGACAAGCTCCTACAATGAGCAGTTCTTC
CDR3: CASSVAGTSSYNEQFF
V: TRBV9
D: .
size: .
J: TRBJ2-1

DNA: TGTGCCAGCCTCCAGGGCCACGAGCAGTACTTC
CDR3: CASLQGHEQYF
V: TRBV12-3/TRBV12-4
D: .
size: .
J: TRBJ2-7

DNA: TGCGCCAGCAGCTCGGAAGCGCGCCGGGGGGAGACCCAGTACTTC
CDR3: CASSSEARRGETQYF
V: TRBV5-1
D: .
size: .
J: TRBJ2-5

DNA: TGCGCCAGCAGCTTGGCCCGCGGGGCGGGAGCAATTGATGAGCAGTTCTTC
CDR3: CASSLARGAGAIDEQFF
V: TRBV5-1
D: TRBD2
size: once
J: TRBJ2-1

DNA: TGTGCCAGCAGCTCATCTTCGGGCAGGGAAGGAAGGCTGAAAGCTTTCTTT
CDR3: CASSSSSGREGRLKAFF
V: TRBV11-2
D: .
size: .
J: TRBJ1-1

DNA: TGTGCCAGCAGCCAAGGGTCTGGCAGCTCCTACGAGCAGTACTTC
CDR3: CASSQGSGSSYEQYF
V: TRBV4-2
D: .
size: .
J: TRBJ2-7

DNA: TGCGCCAGCAGCCTTCGACAGGCGGGGGACGCAGATACGCAGTATTTT
CDR3: CASSLRQAGDADTQYF
V: TRBV4-1
D: .
size: .
J: TRBJ2-3

DNA: TGTGCCAGCAGTCGGACTGGGGGGAGGGAGACCCAGTACTTC
CDR3: CASSRTGGRETQYF
V: TRBV6-2/TRBV6-3
D: .
size: .
J: TRBJ2-5

DNA: TGTGCCAGCAGCCTGGACAGGGAACGGGAAAAACTGTTTTTT
CDR3: CASSLDREREKLFF
V: TRBV5-5
D: TRBD1
size: .
J: TRBJ1-4

DNA: TGTGCCACCAGCAGAGACGGGACAGGCTCTGGGGAGACCCAGTACTTC
CDR3: CATSRDGTGSGETQYF
V: TRBV15
D: TRBD1
size: .
J: TRBJ2-5

DNA: TGTGCCAGCAGTGATAGCGGGGGGCCGTATACGCAGTATTTT
CDR3: CASSDSGGPYTQYF
V: TRBV25-1
D: TRBD2
size: .
J: TRBJ2-3

DNA: TGCGCCAGCAGCACTACCGGGACTAGCGGGGGAGCCGGGGAGCTGTTTTTT
CDR3: CASSTTGTSGGAGELFF
V: TRBV4-1
D: TRBD2
size: .
J: TRBJ2-2

DNA: TGTGCCAGCAGTGAACGCGGAACGGGATCTCATGGCTACACCTTC
CDR3: CASSERGTGSHGYTF
V: TRBV6-1
D: .
size: .
J: TRBJ1-2

DNA: TGCGCCAGCAGCCCTGGGCCAGGTGGGGCGGATACGCAGTATTTT
CDR3: CASSPGPGGADTQYF
V: TRBV5-1
D: .
size: .
J: TRBJ2-3